The source of this TCR beta chain is a study of blood T cell repertoires in COVID-19. Participants came from about 23 US areas, aged about 18 to 90 years. The table came from immunoSEQ multiplex PCR; TCRdb's copy has only in-frame clones and leaves some out. The repertoire holds around 300,000 clones, with roughly nine tenths as singletons. This CDR3 spans 17 amino acids. The V end lost 3 bases, the J end lost 3 bases, and 17 bases lay between the germline ends. CDR1 SEHNR and CDR2 FQNEAQ come from the germline V gene (reference sequence). Sequencing was done on a sample of PBMCs or T cells enriched from blood (not recorded which). The chain has TRBV7-9 and TRBJ2-2; D is unclear. The sequence was obtained from a woman in her thirties who had recovered from COVID-19. The CDR3 DNA sequence: TGTGCCAGCAGCTTTAACTACATAGCAGATCACACCGGGGAGCTGTTTTTT. This gives the protein CASSFNYIADHTGELFF.